These 23 T cell receptor beta chains share one sample of origin, sequenced in a study of blood T cell repertoires in COVID-19. TCRdb's copy holds only in-frame clones and misses some; the assay was immunoSEQ multiplex PCR. Of 60,000 to 85,000 clones in the sample, under 80% were seen once. Sequenced material: peripheral blood. These receptors were taken from a human donor with acute or convalescent COVID-19. The donor label of this sample is uncertain.

This sequence joins TRBV3-1 (or the pseudogene TRBV3-2) and TRBJ2-7; no clear D. The V gene's germline CDR1 is LGHDT and CDR2 YNNKEL (reference sequence). The CDR3 has 15 amino acids. With 4 bases removed from V and 0 bases from J, the gap between germline ends came to 13 bases. Here the CDR3 reads CASSPRVPGSYEQYF. Written as DNA, the CDR3 is TGTGCCAGCAGCCCCCGTGTCCCGGGCTCCTACGAGCAGTACTTC.

This clone was recorded once. The genes are TRBV19 and TRBJ2-1; 8 positions match TRBD2. V was pared by 4 bases and J by 10 bases, with 9 bases of the junction left unmatched. The length of the CDR3 is 14 residues. CDR1 is LNHDA, CDR2 SQIVND, per germline (reference sequence). The CDR3 DNA reads as TGTGCCAGTAGTAAAAGCGGGAGTATTCGGGAGCAGTTCTTC. It specifies CASSKSGSIREQFF.

The J gene is TRBJ2-5, the V gene TRBV24-1, with TRBD2 matching 11 bases. The germline V gene encodes CDR1 KGHDR and CDR2 SFDVKD. The CDR3 covers 16 residues. J was trimmed by 5 bases and V by 5 bases; bases with no gene match: 9. DNA of the CDR3: TGTGCCACCAGTGCGGGAGCTAGCGGGAGGATCGAGACCCAGTACTTC. This translates into CATSAGASGRIETQYF.

The sample holds one count of this clone. The genes are TRBV30 and TRBJ2-7, with TRBD2 matching 11 bases. V lost 0 bases to trimming and J lost 5 bases; unmatched junction nucleotides: 6. The germline gives CDR1 GTSNPN, CDR2 SVGIG (reference sequence). CDR3 length: 15 amino acids. The CDR3 DNA is TGTGCCTGGAGTGTAGGTGCTAGCGGGAGGAACGAGCAGTACTTC. Translating gives CAWSVGASGRNEQYF.

CDR3 sequence (DNA): TGTGCCACCAGCAGCCTCCAGGGCGGTGGAAACACCATATATTTT. Translation: CATSSLQGGGNTIYF. The V call is TRBV15, the J call TRBJ1-3, with D possibly TRBD1 on 5 matching bases. V was trimmed by 3 bases and J by 3 bases, leaving 12 bases between them. Germline V gives CDR1 LNHNV, CDR2 YYDKDF (reference sequence). The CDR3 length is 15 residues.

The chain carries TRBV7-6 and TRBJ1-3; perhaps TRBD1 as D (6 bases). V was pared by 0 bases and J by 0 bases, with 6 bases between. The CDR3 is 15 residues long. Germline V gene lookup returns CDR1 SGHVS and CDR2 FNYEAQ. The CDR3 loop reads CASSLATGSGNTIYF. In DNA form, the CDR3 reads TGTGCCAGCAGCTTAGCGACAGGCTCTGGAAACACCATATATTTT.

This clone showed up just once. The rearrangement joins TRBV6-5 to TRBJ1-1; 7 nucleotides line up with TRBD1. Germline V gene data show CDR1 as MNHEY and CDR2 as SVGAGI. The CDR3 covers 13 residues. V gave up 5 bases and J gave up 5 bases; unmatched junction bases: 5. In DNA form, the CDR3 reads TGTGCCAGCAGTACAGGGGCTAGGACTGAAGCTTTCTTT. Translating gives CASSTGARTEAFF.

This chain joins TRBV7-9 and TRBJ1-2; weak D call: TRBD1 (6 bases). V dropped 5 bases and J dropped 5 bases, with 18 bases sitting between them. Germline V gene data show CDR1 as SEHNR and CDR2 as FQNEAQ (reference sequence). CDR3 length equals 15 residues. CDR3 sequence reads: CASSPRAVQGYGYTF. DNA of the CDR3: TGTGCCAGCAGCCCCCGGGCCGTACAGGGTTATGGCTACACCTTC.

In its sample, this clone was seen a few times. The rearrangement uses TRBV5-1 and TRBJ1-1, with 11 bases fitting TRBD1. The CDR3 has 16 residues. V trimming: 4 bases; J trimming: 3 bases; junction bases outside the gene matches: 8. CDR1 is SGHRS, CDR2 YFSETQ, per germline. The CDR3, as DNA: TGCGCCAGCAGCCGAGGTTTGGGACAGGGGGACACTGAAGCTTTCTTT. Translating it yields CASSRGLGQGDTEAFF.

V gene TRBV6-2 or TRBV6-3 combines with J gene TRBJ1-1, with 12 nucleotides matching TRBD1. With 2 bases clipped from V and 5 bases from J, the junction kept 12 bases outside the gene matches. The CDR3 loop spans 18 amino acids. Germline V gene data show CDR1 as MNHEY and CDR2 as SVGEGT. The CDR3, as DNA: TGTGCCAGCAGTTACGGGGCCGGGACAGGGGGCCCCCGGACTGAAGCTTTCTTT. It specifies CASSYGAGTGGPRTEAFF.

The chain couples TRBV7-9 to TRBJ1-1; 7 nucleotides match TRBD1. Trimming at V came to 3 bases and at J to 3 bases, leaving 1 base not matched to a gene. The CDR3 is 13 amino acids. Germline lookup yields CDR1 SEHNR and CDR2 FQNEAQ (reference sequence). CDR3 loop: CASSLGTDTEAFF. The DNA of the CDR3 is TGTGCCAGCAGCTTGGGGACAGACACTGAAGCTTTCTTT.

This clone occurred a few times. J is TRBJ1-2 and V is TRBV7-2; no clear D gene. Looked up from germline, CDR1 is SGHTA and CDR2 is FQGNSA. The CDR3 extends over 14 amino acids. The V end was cut by 1 base, the J end by 0 bases, with 6 bases between. The CDR3: CASSLDRSNYGYTF. CDR3 DNA: TGTGCCAGCAGCTTAGACAGATCTAACTATGGCTACACCTTC.

The chain joins TRBV5-5 to TRBJ1-6; 10 nucleotides align to TRBD1. The length of the CDR3 is 13 residues. Trimming at V came to 4 bases and at J to 14 bases, leaving 6 bases not matched to a gene. Germline CDR1 SGHKS, CDR2 YYEKEE (reference sequence). The chain's CDR3 is CASSRDRGSALHF. In nucleotides, the CDR3 is TGTGCCAGCAGCCGGGACAGGGGATCTGCCCTCCACTTT.

This clone was recorded a few times. The chain has TRBV27 and TRBJ1-6, with D maybe TRBD1 (6 bases). Germline V gene lookup returns CDR1 MNHEY and CDR2 SMNVEV (reference sequence). Between the trimmed V and J ends, which lost 1 base and 7 bases, there was a span of 11 bases. The CDR3 consists of 15 residues. For the CDR3, the DNA is TGTGCCAGCAGTTTATTTACAGGGTCGAATTCACCCCTCCACTTT. Residues: CASSLFTGSNSPLHF.

The chain combines TRBV28 with TRBJ1-5; D possibly corresponds to TRBD1 (5 bases). V was clipped by 4 bases and J by 6 bases, with 10 bases between them. CDR3 length: 13 amino acids. Germline values: CDR1 MDHEN, CDR2 SYDVKM. This CDR3 reads CASSSVGGQPQHF. Written as DNA, the CDR3 is TGTGCCAGCAGTTCAGTGGGGGGTCAGCCCCAGCATTTT.

This chain links TRBV29-1 with TRBJ2-5; 9 nucleotides align to TRBD1. After removal of 4 bases from V and 5 bases from J, the junction contained 17 bases not matched to a gene. Germline-derived CDR1 and CDR2 are SQVTM and ANQGSEA. CDR3 length: 17 amino acids. The CDR3 here is CSVASPGQGMRGETQYF. The DNA of the CDR3 is TGCAGCGTTGCCTCCCCGGGACAGGGTATGAGGGGCGAGACCCAGTACTTC.

J is TRBJ2-5 and V is TRBV7-2, with 10 bases aligning to TRBD2. This CDR3 is built from 15 residues. The germline V gene encodes CDR1 SGHTA and CDR2 FQGNSA. J lost 5 bases, V lost 1 base, and 4 bases had no gene match. CDR3 sequence (DNA): TGTGCCAGCAGCTTAGGCGAGACTAGCGGGGAGACCCAGTACTTC. Translating gives CASSLGETSGETQYF.

The J gene is TRBJ2-3, the V gene TRBV24-1; no clear D. Between the trimmed V and J ends, which lost 0 bases and 4 bases, there was a span of 13 bases. The CDR3 is made up of 16 amino acids. Germline CDR1 is KGHDR and CDR2 is SFDVKD. The CDR3 is CATSDLHGDGADTQYF. CDR3 sequence (DNA): TGTGCCACCAGTGATTTGCATGGCGATGGAGCAGATACGCAGTATTTT.

In this sample, this clone turned up once. This chain joins TRBV7-2 and TRBJ1-6, with 8 bases that match TRBD1. The CDR3 is made up of 16 amino acids. The germline V gene encodes CDR1 SGHTA and CDR2 FQGNSA. V shed 2 bases and J 8 bases; nucleotides not matched to a gene: 8. CDR3 in amino acids: CASSLLPQGVDSPLHF. The CDR3, as DNA: TGTGCCAGCAGCTTACTTCCACAGGGGGTGGATTCACCCCTCCACTTT.

This chain joins TRBV6-5 and TRBJ2-1; TRBD2 matches at 11 bases. The germline gives CDR1 MNHEY, CDR2 SVGAGI. The CDR3 loop spans 15 amino acids. Trimming took 4 bases from V and 7 from J; bases not matched to a gene: 6. CDR3 sequence reads: CASSSRLAGTNEQFF. The CDR3 bases are TGTGCCAGCAGTTCGCGACTAGCGGGGACTAATGAGCAGTTCTTC.

The rearrangement joins TRBV28 to TRBJ1-1; tentatively, D is TRBD1 (5 bases). Germline CDR1 reads MDHEN; CDR2 reads SYDVKM. The CDR3 extends over 15 amino acids. V lost 3 bases and J lost 4, with 15 bases in between. CDR3 in DNA: TGTGCCAGCAGTTTGGGAGGGGCGGGCGGCACTGAAGCTTTCTTT. Its translation is CASSLGGAGGTEAFF.

The CDR3 spells CASSKLSTGRGTGELFF. CDR3 in DNA: TGCGCCAGCAGCAAATTATCGACAGGACGAGGAACCGGGGAGCTGTTTTTT. The chain links TRBV5-1 to TRBJ2-2; maybe TRBD1 (6 bases). Trimming shortened V by 4 bases and J by 5 bases, and 21 bases separated the two germline ends. The germline gives CDR1 SGHRS, CDR2 YFSETQ. The length of the CDR3 is 17 residues.

V gene TRBV20-1 combines with J gene TRBJ1-2, with no clear D. The CDR3 length is 11 residues. V was clipped by 5 bases and J by 8 bases, with 12 bases between them. CDR1 is DFQATT, CDR2 SNEGSKA, per germline (reference sequence). In nucleotides, the CDR3 is TGCAGTGCTTTACTCGGAGGGGGCTACACCTTC. This translates into CSALLGGGYTF.